Below are 12 T cell receptor beta chains sequenced from a single sample in a study of blood T cell repertoires in COVID-19. Repertoires were generated with immunoSEQ multiplex PCR, while TCRdb's copy carries only in-frame clones and drops some. The sample contains about 190,000 clones, 90% of which appear only once. The specimen sequenced was peripheral blood. The receptors here all came from a man aged 50-59 years with acute or convalescent COVID-19.

The rearrangement links TRBV19 to TRBJ1-1, with TRBD1 matching over 9 bases. This CDR3 has 19 residues. Germline V CDR1 and CDR2: LNHDA, SQIVND (reference sequence). J gave up 1 base and V 3 bases, and 15 bases lay outside the gene matches. The CDR3 sequence: CASSMGTGGSTRKNTEAFF. The CDR3 region has the DNA TGTGCCAGTAGTATGGGAACAGGGGGCTCCACAAGAAAGAACACTGAAGCTTTCTTT.

In nucleotides, the CDR3 is TGTGCCTGGTCCCAGGGGTCATTGGATCAGCCCCAGCATTTT. Translating gives CAWSQGSLDQPQHF. The chain links TRBV30 to TRBJ1-5; weak D call: TRBD1 (6 bases). CDR3 size: 14 residues. Trimming shortened V by 5 bases and J by 5 bases, and 16 bases separated the two germline ends. Germline values: CDR1 GTSNPN, CDR2 SVGIG (reference sequence).

The gene calls are TRBV12-3 or TRBV12-4 and TRBJ1-1, with D tentatively TRBD1 (5 bases). The length of the CDR3 is 13 residues. V lost 6 bases, J lost 3 bases, and 11 bases lay in between. CDR3 loop: CASRPTGDTEAFF. Here the CDR3 DNA reads TGTGCCAGCAGACCTACAGGTGACACTGAAGCTTTCTTT.

This rearrangement joins TRBV3-1 (or the pseudogene TRBV3-2) to TRBJ2-1, with 13 bases matching TRBD2. With V trimmed by 2 bases and J by 7 bases, 8 bases remained unmatched. The CDR3 length is 17 residues. The V gene's germline CDR1 is LGHDT and CDR2 YNNKEL (reference sequence). Here the CDR3 DNA reads TGTGCCAGCAGCCAACCTACTAGCGGGAGGGCCGGGAATGAGCAGTTCTTC. It translates to CASSQPTSGRAGNEQFF.

The chain is built from TRBV5-1 and TRBJ2-7; perhaps TRBD2 as D (5 bases). Trimming stripped 0 bases from V and 3 bases from J, with 7 bases between. The CDR3 loop spans 13 amino acids. Germline-derived CDR1 and CDR2 are SGHRS and YFSETQ. The CDR3 loop reads CASSLDGDYEQYF. The CDR3 DNA sequence: TGCGCCAGCAGCTTGGACGGGGACTACGAGCAGTACTTC.

V is TRBV12-3 or TRBV12-4 and J is TRBJ1-1; D not resolved. This CDR3 spans 13 amino acids. Trimming took 2 bases from V and 2 from J, leaving 6 bases between them. Here the CDR3 reads CASSLFVNTEAFF. CDR3 bases: TGTGCCAGCAGTTTATTCGTAAACACTGAAGCTTTCTTT.

This chain uses TRBV5-6 with TRBJ2-5; D ambiguous. Germline V lookup: CDR1 SGHDT, CDR2 YYEEEE. CDR3 length: 15 residues. V dropped 0 bases and J dropped 1 base, with 10 bases sitting between them. The CDR3 sequence is CASSLVRHLQETQYF. CDR3 DNA sequence: TGTGCCAGCAGCTTGGTGCGGCACCTCCAAGAGACCCAGTACTTC.

The gene calls are TRBV11-1 and TRBJ2-7; 12 bases line up with TRBD2. This CDR3 comprises 15 residues. Germline V CDR1 and CDR2: SGHAT, FQDESV (reference sequence). V gave up 5 bases and J gave up 1 base; unmatched junction bases: 3. DNA of the CDR3: TGTGCCAGCAGCCGAGGACTAGCGGGGTCCTACGAGCAGTACTTC. This codes for CASSRGLAGSYEQYF.

This sequence joins TRBV5-1 and TRBJ2-7, with 7 bases identical to TRBD1. CDR1 is SGHRS and CDR2 is YFSETQ in the germline V gene. The CDR3 consists of 16 residues. Trimming cost V 4 bases and J 3 bases; bases outside gene matches: 13. The CDR3 region is CASSASTGTALYEQYF. In nucleotides, the CDR3 is TGCGCCAGCAGCGCGTCGACCGGGACAGCCCTCTACGAGCAGTACTTC.

V is TRBV5-6 and J is TRBJ1-1; unclear D gene. The CDR3 contains 14 residues. The V end lost 2 bases, the J end lost 0 bases, and 8 bases lay between the germline ends. Germline-derived CDR1 and CDR2 are SGHDT and YYEEEE. The CDR3 nucleotides read TGTGCCAGCAGCTTTCAGAATCTGAACACTGAAGCTTTCTTT. Translating it yields CASSFQNLNTEAFF.

The CDR3 sequence is CASSSSRQGNSPLHF. CDR3 nucleotides: TGTGCCAGCAGTTCCTCCAGACAGGGGAATTCACCCCTCCACTTT. This chain uses TRBV27 with TRBJ1-6; 8 positions match TRBD1. This CDR3 contains 15 residues. CDR1 and CDR2 (germline): MNHEY, SMNVEV (reference sequence). The ends lost 4 bases at V and 7 bases at J; junction bases unmatched: 6.

J is TRBJ1-5 and V is TRBV6-5; TRBD1 is a possible D gene (5 bases). This CDR3 is built from 13 residues. Looked up from germline, CDR1 is MNHEY and CDR2 is SVGAGI. Deletions cut 2 bases from V and 5 bases from J, with 7 bases between. The DNA for the CDR3 is TGTGCCAGCAGTTACCAAGGGGATCAGCCCCAGCATTTT. This gives the protein CASSYQGDQPQHF.